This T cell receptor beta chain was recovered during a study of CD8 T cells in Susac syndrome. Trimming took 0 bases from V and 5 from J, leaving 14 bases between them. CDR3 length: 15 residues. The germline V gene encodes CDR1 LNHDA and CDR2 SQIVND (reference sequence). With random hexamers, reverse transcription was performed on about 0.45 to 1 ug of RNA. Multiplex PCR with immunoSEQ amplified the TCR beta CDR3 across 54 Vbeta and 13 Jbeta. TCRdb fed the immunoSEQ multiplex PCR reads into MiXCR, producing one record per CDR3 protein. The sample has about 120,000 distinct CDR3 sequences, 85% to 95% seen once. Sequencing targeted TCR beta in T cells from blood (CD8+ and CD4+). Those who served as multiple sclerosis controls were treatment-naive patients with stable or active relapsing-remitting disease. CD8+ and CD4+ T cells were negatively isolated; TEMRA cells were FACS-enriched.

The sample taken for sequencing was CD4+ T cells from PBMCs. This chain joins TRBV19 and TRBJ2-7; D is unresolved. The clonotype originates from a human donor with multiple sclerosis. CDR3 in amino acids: CASSIEGFPRHEQYF. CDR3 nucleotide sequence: TGTGCCAGTAGTATAGAGGGGTTCCCCAGGCACGAGCAGTACTTC.